These T cell receptor beta chains were read from a single sample in a study of T-cell reconstitution after alpha-beta-depleted transplantation in children. TCRdb processed the PCR reads anew with MiXCR; each CDR3 protein has one entry. The sample shows fewer than 250,000 distinct CDR3 sequences, roughly 18% of them seen only once. Sample: PBMCs, mostly from graft donor cells, taken 360 days after TCRalphabeta/CD19-depleted stem cell transplant. The source is a male patient under 10 years old who had a stem cell transplant for acute lymphoblastic leukemia, so the T cells may come from the graft donor. CDR3s include the opening cysteine and the closing phenylalanine or tryptophan. The order of the fields is CDR3 protein, CDR3 DNA, D gene, V gene, clone size, J gene, CDR3 length. A D gene is named only where the DNA matches it firmly. The size entry is marked missing in some rows and otherwise reads once, few, many or a size class.

cdr3_aa: CSARASTGGGLYEQYF
cdr3_nt: TGCAGTGCTAGAGCCTCTACCGGCGGGGGACTCTACGAGCAGTACTTC
d_call: TRBD2
v_call: TRBV20-1
clone_size: few
j_call: TRBJ2-7
cdr3_length: 16

cdr3_aa: CASSSTGRDTGELFF
cdr3_nt: TGTGCCAGCAGTTCTACAGGGAGGGACACCGGGGAGCTGTTTTTT
d_call: NA
v_call: TRBV6-2/TRBV6-3
clone_size: few
j_call: TRBJ2-2
cdr3_length: 15

cdr3_aa: CASSLNLVGRGEFF
cdr3_nt: TGTGCCAGCAGCTTAAACTTGGTGGGGCGAGGGGAGTTCTTC
d_call: NA
v_call: TRBV5-5
clone_size: NA
j_call: TRBJ2-1
cdr3_length: 14

cdr3_aa: CASGDGTGVAPKSSYNEQFF
cdr3_nt: TGTGCCAGCGGGGATGGGACCGGAGTTGCTCCGAAGAGCTCCTACAATGAGCAGTTCTTC
d_call: NA
v_call: TRBV6-4
clone_size: NA
j_call: TRBJ2-1
cdr3_length: 20

cdr3_aa: CASSFRFWGTDTQYF
cdr3_nt: TGTGCCAGCAGTTTTAGGTTTTGGGGCACAGATACGCAGTATTTT
d_call: NA
v_call: TRBV12-3/TRBV12-4
clone_size: few
j_call: TRBJ2-3
cdr3_length: 15

cdr3_aa: CSVEDWDEQYF
cdr3_nt: TGCAGCGTTGAAGATTGGGACGAGCAGTACTTC
d_call: NA
v_call: TRBV29-1
clone_size: few
j_call: TRBJ2-7
cdr3_length: 11

cdr3_aa: CASSSDGSDYNEQFF
cdr3_nt: TGCGCCAGCAGTTCCGACGGGTCAGACTACAATGAGCAGTTCTTC
d_call: NA
v_call: TRBV5-1
clone_size: NA
j_call: TRBJ2-1
cdr3_length: 15

cdr3_aa: CASSADRTPGNTIYF
cdr3_nt: TGTGCCAGCAGTGCGGACAGGACACCTGGAAACACCATATATTTT
d_call: TRBD1
v_call: TRBV12-3/TRBV12-4
clone_size: many
j_call: TRBJ1-3
cdr3_length: 15

cdr3_aa: CASSFIDRPYEQYF
cdr3_nt: TGCGCCAGCAGCTTTATTGACAGACCCTACGAGCAGTACTTC
d_call: NA
v_call: TRBV5-1
clone_size: few
j_call: TRBJ2-7
cdr3_length: 14

cdr3_aa: CASSLDRSDEQYF
cdr3_nt: TGTGCCAGCAGCTTGGATCGTAGCGACGAGCAGTACTTC
d_call: NA
v_call: TRBV5-6
clone_size: many
j_call: TRBJ2-7
cdr3_length: 13

cdr3_aa: CASSSGNWAAFF
cdr3_nt: TGTGCCAGCAGCTCGGGCAACTGGGCAGCTTTCTTT
d_call: NA
v_call: TRBV12-3/TRBV12-4
clone_size: few
j_call: TRBJ1-1
cdr3_length: 12